The TCR beta chain described here comes from a study of blood T cells in healthy people across ages. The study, taken as a whole, reports: Diversity figures derived from one million T cells were judged to underestimate the true value.

Primers used in a second PCR of roughly 7 to 12 cycles were a sample-barcoded 5' primer and a J-beta primer mix. Researchers report that a template-switch adaptor with 12 random nucleotides tagged each cDNA molecule. Sequencing yielded, for each sample, at least 2.5 million paired-end reads carrying CDR3. TCRdb independently ran MiXCR on the 5' RACE reads; one entry per CDR3 protein. The repertoire holds around 1,900,000 distinct CDR3 sequences, about two fifths seen once, with 23% in the top ten. Germline-derived CDR1 and CDR2 are MNHEY and SMNVEV (reference sequence). V lost 3 bases to trimming and J lost 6 bases; unmatched junction nucleotides: 6. The CDR3 consists of 15 residues. About this clonotype itself: What it recognizes is unknown.

The clonotype was recovered from a human donor in good health. The sequencing sample was made of blood. The chain employs TRBV27 and TRBJ2-1; TRBD1 agrees at 9 bases. The CDR3 sequence: CASSFLGQGFNEQFF. The DNA of the CDR3 is TGTGCCAGCAGTTTTTTGGGACAGGGATTCAATGAGCAGTTCTTC.